Presented here are 7 T cell receptor beta chains from one specimen sequenced in a study of cytomegalovirus exposure and HLA in healthy donors. Use of 60 Vbeta and 13 Jbeta primers characterized the PCR. Only in-frame clones appear in the TCRdb table, and some are missing; sequencing was by immunoSEQ multiplex PCR. Of about 170,000 clones listed, roughly 84% are singletons. Sequencing was carried out using PBMCs. Receptors originate from a male donor in good health and CMV-seronegative.

This chain links TRBV2 with TRBJ1-3; TRBD1 is a possible D gene (5 bases). CDR3 length: 16 amino acids. Germline V gene sequence: CDR1 SNHLY, CDR2 FYNNEI. Trimming pared 1 base from V and 1 base from J, leaving 11 bases between. In DNA, the CDR3 is TGTGCCAGCAGTGAAGGGGGCAGGAGATCTGGAAACACCATATATTTT. This codes for CASSEGGRRSGNTIYF. Full variable domain (rest looked up from reference TRBV2 and TRBJ1-3): EPEVTQTPSHQVTQMGQEVILRCVPISNHLYFYWYRQILGQKVEFLVSFYNNEISEKSEIFDDQFSVERPDGSNFTLKIRSTKLEDSAMYFCASSEGGRRSGNTIYFGEGSWLTVV.

The genes are TRBV9 and TRBJ1-1; no clear D gene. CDR3 length: 14 residues. CDR1 SGDLS and CDR2 YYNGEE come from the germline V gene. V lost 0 bases and J 2 bases, leaving 8 bases between the germline ends. The CDR3 DNA reads as TGTGCCAGCAGCGTAGCGGTATTCAACACTGAAGCTTTCTTT. It encodes CASSVAVFNTEAFF.

Written as DNA, the CDR3 is TGTGCCAGCAGTGACGAGCTCTCCTACGAGCAGTACTTC. The encoded protein is CASSDELSYEQYF. J is TRBJ2-5 and V is TRBV2; D call uncertain. The end of the DNA fits TRBJ2-7 better, so the J call may be wrong. CDR3 length: 13 amino acids. CDR1 is SNHLY, CDR2 FYNNEI, per germline.

CDR3 nucleotide sequence: TGTGCCAGCAGCTTAGAGGTTGGCGGCTACGAGCAGTACTTC. Translation gives CASSLEVGGYEQYF. J is TRBJ2-7 and V is TRBV7-7; D unclear. The CDR3 totals 14 residues. In germline, CDR1 is SSHAT, CDR2 FNYEAQ (reference sequence). Trimming cost V 1 base and J 3 bases, with 10 bases left between them.

CDR3 DNA: TGCGCCAGCAGCCAAGATAGCTATGGCTACACCTTC. Amino acids: CASSQDSYGYTF. The V call is TRBV4-1, the J call TRBJ1-2; no clear D. CDR1 MGHRA and CDR2 YSYEKL come from the germline V gene. V was pared by 0 bases and J by 4 bases, with 3 bases between. The CDR3 runs 12 residues.

The chain employs TRBV29-1 and TRBJ2-5; 8 bases line up with TRBD1. The trim removed 5 bases at V and 1 base at J, leaving 9 bases unmatched. Germline V gene lookup returns CDR1 SQVTM and CDR2 ANQGSEA. This CDR3 comprises 15 residues. The CDR3 sequence: CSVSRQGTRQETQYF. The DNA of the CDR3 is TGCAGCGTTTCTCGACAGGGGACTCGCCAAGAGACCCAGTACTTC.

The chain joins TRBV28 to TRBJ2-1, with 8 bases that match TRBD2. CDR3 length: 15 amino acids. Germline loops: CDR1 MDHEN, CDR2 SYDVKM. V gave up 1 base and J gave up 4 bases; unmatched junction bases: 3. The CDR3 loop is CASSLLLAAYNEQFF. In DNA form, the CDR3 reads TGTGCCAGCAGTTTATTACTAGCGGCGTACAATGAGCAGTTCTTC.